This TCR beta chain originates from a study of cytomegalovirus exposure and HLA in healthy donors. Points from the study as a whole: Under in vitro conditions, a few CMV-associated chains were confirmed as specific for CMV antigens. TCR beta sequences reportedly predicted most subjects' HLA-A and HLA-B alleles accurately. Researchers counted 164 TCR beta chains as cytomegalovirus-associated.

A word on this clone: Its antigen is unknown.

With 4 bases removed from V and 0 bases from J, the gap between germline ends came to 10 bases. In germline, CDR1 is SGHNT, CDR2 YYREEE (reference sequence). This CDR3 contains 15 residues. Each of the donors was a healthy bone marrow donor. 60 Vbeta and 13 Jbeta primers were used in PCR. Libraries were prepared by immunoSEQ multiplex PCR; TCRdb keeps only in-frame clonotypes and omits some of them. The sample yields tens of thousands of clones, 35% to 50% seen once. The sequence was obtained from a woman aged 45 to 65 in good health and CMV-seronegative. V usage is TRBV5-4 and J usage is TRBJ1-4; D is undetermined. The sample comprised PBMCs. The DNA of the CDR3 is TGTGCCAGCAGCCCAAGCACCGCAACTAATGAAAAACTGTTTTTT. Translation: CASSPSTATNEKLFF.